This TCR beta chain was obtained from a study of early T cells in non-severe SARS-CoV-2 infection. Individual cDNA molecules were tagged with unique molecular identifiers. In TCRdb, the 5' RACE reads were re-called with MiXCR into one record per CDR3 protein. The data show about 72,000 distinct CDR3 sequences, about 9.5% seen once. In germline, CDR1 is SGHRS, CDR2 YFSETQ. V was clipped by 4 bases and J by 1 base, with 17 bases between them. CDR3 length equals 16 residues. The starting material was whole blood, obtained at baseline. The TCR was taken from an adult who was a healthcare worker with PCR-confirmed SARS-CoV-2 infection or an uninfected control (not recorded which). The rearrangement uses TRBV5-1 and TRBJ2-5; no clear D gene. The CDR3 reads CASSRLPSGLQETQYF. The CDR3 bases are TGCGCCAGCAGCCGGTTGCCCTCGGGTCTCCAAGAGACCCAGTACTTC.